The 17 T cell receptor beta chains listed next were all sequenced from one sample in a study of blood T cells in healthy people across ages. Sample-barcoded 5' priming and a J-beta primer mix drove a second PCR of about 6 to 11 cycles. TCRdb reanalysed the 5' RACE reads using MiXCR and keeps one entry per CDR3 protein. The table shows about 970,000 distinct CDR3 sequences, with roughly half occurring only once. The sequenced sample was blood. Receptor source: a woman aged 55-69 years in good health.

This clonotype was counted a few times. The genes are TRBV21-1 and TRBJ2-4. TRBV21-1 is listed as a pseudogene. This CDR3 is built from 14 residues. DNA for the CDR3: TGTGCCAGCAGCAAAAGATTCGGACGGGACATTCAGTACTTC. It codes for CASSKRFGRDIQYF.

The rearrangement links TRBV7-2 to TRBJ2-5; the D gene could be TRBD1 or TRBD2 (5 bases each). The closer fit of TRBJ2-7 to the DNA end suggests the J call may be wrong. CDR3 length: 16 residues. Germline V gene sequence: CDR1 SGHTA, CDR2 FQGNSA. The CDR3 here is CASSSRQGGRSYEQYF. In nucleotides, the CDR3 is TGTGCCAGCAGCTCCAGGCAGGGCGGGCGCTCCTACGAGCAGTACTTC.

This clonotype was counted between two and nine times. The V and J genes are TRBV28 and TRBJ1-2; D ambiguous. Trimming left V 7 bases short and J 6 bases short, with 9 bases between. The CDR3 sequence is 11 residues long. Germline CDR1 MDHEN, CDR2 SYDVKM. The CDR3 sequence is CASNHLDGYTF. Written as DNA, the CDR3 is TGTGCCAGCAATCATTTAGATGGCTACACCTTC.

The V and J genes are TRBV6-1 and TRBJ2-5; D is unresolved. The germline gives CDR1 MNHNS, CDR2 SASEGT. Between the trimmed V and J ends, which lost 2 bases and 5 bases, there was a span of 9 bases. The CDR3 loop spans 13 amino acids. DNA for the CDR3: TGTGCCAGCAGTGAACAGCCTCCTGAGACCCAGTACTTC. It codes for CASSEQPPETQYF.

This chain uses TRBV12-3 or TRBV12-4 with TRBJ2-5, with no clear D. The CDR3 loop spans 13 amino acids. V shed 6 bases and J shed 11 bases, with 19 bases lying between them. In DNA form, the CDR3 reads TGTGCCAGCAGCCCGGGCCTACACAATGAGCAGTACTTC. This sequence encodes CASSPGLHNEQYF.

The rearrangement uses TRBV20-1 and TRBJ2-3, with TRBD2 matching 14 bases. Germline V gene data show CDR1 as DFQATT and CDR2 as SNEGSKA (reference sequence). The V segment lost 4 bases and the J segment 7 bases; nucleotides outside the gene matches: 4. This CDR3 region has 14 residues. CDR3 loop: CSAKTSGRGYTQYF. In DNA, the CDR3 is TGCAGTGCTAAGACTAGCGGGAGGGGGTATACGCAGTATTTT.

This clonotype occurred a few times. The chain has TRBV7-2 and TRBJ2-5; tentatively, D is TRBD2 (5 bases). This CDR3 is built from 13 residues. The germline V gene has CDR1 SGHTA and CDR2 FQGNSA. Trimming took 1 base from V and 7 from J, leaving 10 bases between them. DNA for the CDR3: TGTGCCAGCAGCTTAGTGGGCGAGGGGACCCAGTACTTC. Its protein product is CASSLVGEGTQYF. Supplemented by reference TRBV7-2 and TRBJ2-5, the full variable domain reads GAGVSQSPSNKVTEKGKDVELRCDPISGHTALYWYRQSLGQGLEFLIYFQGNSAPDKSGLPSDRFSAERTGGSVSTLTIQRTQQEDSAVYLCASSLVGEGTQYFGPGTRLLVL.

This clonotype was found a few times. The V call is TRBV4-1, the J call TRBJ2-4; TRBD2 matches at 7 bases. Germline V gene lookup returns CDR1 MGHRA and CDR2 YSYEKL. V lost 1 base, J lost 3 bases, and 15 bases stayed unmatched. CDR3 length equals 19 residues. The CDR3 DNA is TGCGCCAGCAGCCAAGTGGAGGGTGCCCTCGGGGGGAGCAAAAACATTCAGTACTTC. Translated, it gives CASSQVEGALGGSKNIQYF.

Only a few counts were recorded for this clonotype. The chain is built from TRBV7-2 and TRBJ2-1; no clear D. From germline, CDR1 is SGHTA and CDR2 FQGNSA. The CDR3 extends over 15 amino acids. Trimming stripped 2 bases from V and 0 bases from J, with 8 bases between. The CDR3 nucleotides are TGTGCCAGCAGCTTAATCACGAGCTCCTACAATGAGCAGTTCTTC. This translates into CASSLITSSYNEQFF. The whole variable domain, filled in from reference TRBV7-2 and TRBJ2-1, reads GAGVSQSPSNKVTEKGKDVELRCDPISGHTALYWYRQSLGQGLEFLIYFQGNSAPDKSGLPSDRFSAERTGGSVSTLTIQRTQQEDSAVYLCASSLITSSYNEQFFGPGTRLTVL.

This rearrangement joins TRBV20-1 to TRBJ2-6; D is unclear. This CDR3 contains 16 residues. CDR1 is DFQATT and CDR2 is SNEGSKA in the germline V gene (reference sequence). V shed 6 bases and J shed 4 bases, with 19 bases lying between them. The CDR3 region has the DNA TGCAGTGCCCTCCCCCTTTCTCTGGAGGGGGCCAACGTCCTGACTTTC. Encoded protein: CSALPLSLEGANVLTF.

This clonotype was found a few times. The chain employs TRBV28 and TRBJ2-7; D gene ambiguous. The germline V gene has CDR1 MDHEN and CDR2 SYDVKM. The CDR3 contains 13 residues. Trimming took 5 bases from V and 1 from J, leaving 9 bases between them. The CDR3 bases are TGTGCCAGCAGTGTACGCCGTTCCTACGAGCAGTACTTC. Its protein is CASSVRRSYEQYF. Variable domain in full (rest from reference TRBV28 and TRBJ2-7): DVKVTQSSRYLVKRTGEKVFLECVQDMDHENMFWYRQDPGLGLRLIYFSYDVKMKEKGDIPEGYSVSREKKERFSLILESASTNQTSMYLCASSVRRSYEQYFGPGTRLTVT.

This clonotype appeared a few times. This rearrangement joins TRBV4-1 to TRBJ1-4, with D unresolved. The ends were cut back, 1 base at V and 6 bases at J, with 15 bases in the middle. Germline-derived CDR1 and CDR2 are MGHRA and YSYEKL. The length of the CDR3 is 16 residues. The DNA for the CDR3 is TGCGCCAGCAGCCAAGTCCAGATACCGGGCTATGAAAAACTGTTTTTT. This sequence encodes CASSQVQIPGYEKLFF.

V usage is TRBV20-1 and J usage is TRBJ2-2; D gene ambiguous. The CDR3 length is 12 residues. Germline V gives CDR1 DFQATT, CDR2 SNEGSKA (reference sequence). V was pared by 0 bases and J by 3 bases, with 2 bases between. The CDR3 DNA follows: TGCAGTGCTAGAGAGGACACCGGGGAGCTGTTTTTT. Its protein product is CSAREDTGELFF.

This rearrangement joins TRBV28 to TRBJ2-3; TRBD1 matches at 9 bases. Germline V lookup: CDR1 MDHEN, CDR2 SYDVKM. This CDR3 contains 16 residues. Trimming removed 10 bases from V and 4 bases from J; junction bases left unmatched: 15. The CDR3 DNA is TGTGCCACCCTGATGTCCCCGGGACAGGGCCCAGATACGCAGTATTTT. Translation: CATLMSPGQGPDTQYF.

This clonotype was observed a few times. The chain links TRBV6-2 or TRBV6-3 to TRBJ2-7; a possible D gene is TRBD1 (5 bases). V was trimmed by 4 bases and J by 2 bases, leaving 15 bases between them. CDR1 and CDR2 from the germline V gene are MNHEY and SVGEGT. The CDR3 consists of 15 residues. CDR3: CASSSWGRTTYEQYF. CDR3 nucleotides: TGTGCCAGCAGTTCCTGGGGCAGGACGACCTACGAGCAGTACTTC.

For the CDR3, the DNA is TGTGCCAGCAGTTACCGGGGGACGCTGCCCTACAATGAGCAGTTCTTC. It is translated as CASSYRGTLPYNEQFF. J is TRBJ2-1 and V is TRBV6-2 or TRBV6-3; possible D gene TRBD2, 6 bases. V was clipped by 2 bases and J by 2 bases, with 13 bases between them. The germline V gene encodes CDR1 MNHEY and CDR2 SVGEGT. The CDR3 runs 16 residues.

The table lists this clonotype with a few counts. The CDR3 is CGPRQGDTDTQYF. The CDR3 region has the DNA TGCGGCCCACGGCAGGGCGACACAGATACGCAGTATTTT. This chain joins TRBV20-1 and TRBJ2-3, with D perhaps matching TRBD1 (5 bases). The CDR3 covers 13 residues. The germline V gene has CDR1 DFQATT and CDR2 SNEGSKA (reference sequence).